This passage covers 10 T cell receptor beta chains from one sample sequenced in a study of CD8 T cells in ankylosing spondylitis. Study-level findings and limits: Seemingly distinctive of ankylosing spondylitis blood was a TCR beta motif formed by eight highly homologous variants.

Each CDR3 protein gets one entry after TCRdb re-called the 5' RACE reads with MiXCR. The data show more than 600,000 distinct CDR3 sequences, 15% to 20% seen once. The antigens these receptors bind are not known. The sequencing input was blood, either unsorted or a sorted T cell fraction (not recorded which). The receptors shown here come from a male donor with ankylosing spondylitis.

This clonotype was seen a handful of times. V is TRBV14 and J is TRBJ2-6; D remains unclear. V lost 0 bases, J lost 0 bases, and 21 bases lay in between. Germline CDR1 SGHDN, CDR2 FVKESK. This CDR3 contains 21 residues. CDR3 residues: CASSQDFPGPKPSSGANVLTF. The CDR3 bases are TGTGCCAGCAGCCAAGATTTTCCGGGCCCGAAGCCCAGCTCTGGGGCCAACGTCCTGACTTTC. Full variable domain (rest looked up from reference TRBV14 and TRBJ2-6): EAGVTQFPSHSVIEKGQTVTLRCDPISGHDNLYWYRRVMGKEIKFLLHFVKESKQDESGMPNNRFLAERTGGTYSTLKVQPAELEDSGVYFCASSQDFPGPKPSSGANVLTFGAGSRLTVL.

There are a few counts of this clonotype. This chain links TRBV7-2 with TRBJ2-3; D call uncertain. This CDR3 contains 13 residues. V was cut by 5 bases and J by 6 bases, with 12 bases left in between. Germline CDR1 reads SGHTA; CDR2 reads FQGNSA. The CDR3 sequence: CASSILFMDTQYF. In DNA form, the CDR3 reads TGTGCCAGCAGCATCTTGTTTATGGATACGCAGTATTTT.

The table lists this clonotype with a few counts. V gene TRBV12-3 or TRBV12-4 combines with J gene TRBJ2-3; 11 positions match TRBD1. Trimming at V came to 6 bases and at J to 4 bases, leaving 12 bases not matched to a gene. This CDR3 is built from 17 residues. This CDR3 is CASSPWDRGELADTQYF. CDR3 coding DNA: TGTGCCAGCAGCCCGTGGGACAGGGGGGAACTGGCAGATACGCAGTATTTT.

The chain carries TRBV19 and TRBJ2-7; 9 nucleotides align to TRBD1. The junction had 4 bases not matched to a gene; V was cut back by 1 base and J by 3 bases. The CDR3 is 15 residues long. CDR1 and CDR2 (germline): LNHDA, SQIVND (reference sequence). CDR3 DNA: TGTGCCAGTAGTATAGGAGGACAGGGGCGCTACGAGCAGTACTTC. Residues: CASSIGGQGRYEQYF. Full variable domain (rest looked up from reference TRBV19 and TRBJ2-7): DGGITQSPKYLFRKEGQNVTLSCEQNLNHDAMYWYRQDPGQGLRLIYYSQIVNDFQKGDIAEGYSVSREKKESFPLTVTSAQKNPTAFYLCASSIGGQGRYEQYFGPGTRLTVT.

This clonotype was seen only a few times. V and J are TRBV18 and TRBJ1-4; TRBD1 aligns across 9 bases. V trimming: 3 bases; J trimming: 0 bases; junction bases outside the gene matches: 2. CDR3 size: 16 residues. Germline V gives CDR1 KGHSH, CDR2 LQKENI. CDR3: CASSPGQGTTNEKLFF. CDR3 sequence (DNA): TGTGCCAGCTCACCGGGACAGGGAACAACTAATGAAAAACTGTTTTTT.

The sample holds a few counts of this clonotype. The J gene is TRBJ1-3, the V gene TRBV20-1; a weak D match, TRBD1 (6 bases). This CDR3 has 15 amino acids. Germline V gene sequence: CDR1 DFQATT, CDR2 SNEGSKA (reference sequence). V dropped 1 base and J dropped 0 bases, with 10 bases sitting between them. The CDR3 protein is CSARVGGFSGNTIYF. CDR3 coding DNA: TGCAGTGCTAGAGTAGGGGGGTTCTCTGGAAACACCATATATTTT.

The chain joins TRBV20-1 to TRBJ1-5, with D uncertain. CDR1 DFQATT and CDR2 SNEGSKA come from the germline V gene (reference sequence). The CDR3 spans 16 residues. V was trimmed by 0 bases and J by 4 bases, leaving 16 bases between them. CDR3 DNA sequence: TGCAGTGCTAGAGATTGGGAGGGAGTAAGGAATCAGCCCCAGCATTTT. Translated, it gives CSARDWEGVRNQPQHF.

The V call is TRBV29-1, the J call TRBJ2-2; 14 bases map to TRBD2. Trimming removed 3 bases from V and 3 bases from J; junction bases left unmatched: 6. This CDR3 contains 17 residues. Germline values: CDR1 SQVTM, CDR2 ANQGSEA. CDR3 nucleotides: TGCAGCGTTGACACCGGACTAGCGGGGGGAGACACCGGGGAGCTGTTTTTT. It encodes CSVDTGLAGGDTGELFF.

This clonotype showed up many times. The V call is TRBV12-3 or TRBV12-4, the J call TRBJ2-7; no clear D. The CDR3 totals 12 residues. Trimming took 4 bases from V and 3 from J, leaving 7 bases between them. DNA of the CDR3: TGTGCCAGCAGTTCCACGGGCTACGAGCAGTACTTC. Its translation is CASSSTGYEQYF.

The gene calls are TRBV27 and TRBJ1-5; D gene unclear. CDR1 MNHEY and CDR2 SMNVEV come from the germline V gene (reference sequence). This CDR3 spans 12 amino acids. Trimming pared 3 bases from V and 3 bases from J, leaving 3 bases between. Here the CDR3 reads CASSFYNQPQHF. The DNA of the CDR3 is TGTGCCAGCAGTTTTTACAATCAGCCCCAGCATTTT.